These 2 T cell receptor beta chains originate from one sample sequenced in a study of cytomegalovirus exposure and HLA in healthy donors. Vbeta (60) and Jbeta (13) primers were used in the PCR. TCRdb's copy holds only in-frame clones and misses some; the assay was immunoSEQ multiplex PCR. The sample records 75,000 to 90,000 clones, about three quarters being singletons. The sequenced sample consisted of PBMCs. These receptors came from a man aged 35-49 years in good health and CMV-seronegative.

This clone was found a few times. This chain uses TRBV28 with TRBJ2-3, with 9 positions matching TRBD2. With 6 bases clipped from V and 0 bases from J, the junction kept 10 bases outside the gene matches. The CDR3 totals 17 residues. Germline-derived CDR1 and CDR2 are MDHEN and SYDVKM. CDR3 bases: TGTGCCAGCAGGACAAGACCTAGCGGGACTAGCACAGATACGCAGTATTTT. Translation: CASRTRPSGTSTDTQYF.

The gene calls are TRBV5-1 and TRBJ1-1; D is perhaps TRBD1 (6 bases). This CDR3 region has 13 residues. Trimming took 2 bases from V and 2 from J, leaving 7 bases between them. Germline V gene sequence: CDR1 SGHRS, CDR2 YFSETQ. The CDR3, as DNA: TGCGCCAGCAGCTTACAGGGTAACACTGAAGCTTTCTTT. This sequence encodes CASSLQGNTEAFF.